The 29 T cell receptor beta chains listed next were all sequenced from one sample in a study of cytomegalovirus exposure and HLA in healthy donors. PCR employed 60 Vbeta and 13 Jbeta primers. Measured with immunoSEQ multiplex PCR; TCRdb has only the in-frame clones, and not every one. The sample records roughly 220,000 clones, roughly four fifths being singletons. Sequencing was performed on PBMCs. Receptors originate from a woman in her thirties or forties in good health and CMV-seronegative.

This clone was observed a few times. The V call is TRBV27, the J call TRBJ1-1; a possible D gene is TRBD1 (6 bases). The CDR3 extends over 13 amino acids. The V and J ends lost 9 bases and 4 bases respectively, with 15 bases between them. Per germline, CDR1 MNHEY and CDR2 SMNVEV (reference sequence). CDR3: CASNTGWGTEAFF. The CDR3 nucleotides read TGTGCCAGTAACACAGGGTGGGGCACTGAAGCTTTCTTT.

The chain carries TRBV5-1 and TRBJ2-3, with D possibly TRBD1 on 6 matching bases. Between the trimmed V and J ends, which lost 0 bases and 6 bases, there was a span of 11 bases. CDR1 and CDR2 from the germline V gene are SGHRS and YFSETQ. This CDR3 is built from 14 residues. DNA of the CDR3: TGCGCCAGCAGCTTGGCTACAGGGTTGGATACGCAGTATTTT. Amino acids: CASSLATGLDTQYF.

The chain is built from TRBV5-4 and TRBJ2-1, with a possible D match to TRBD2 (6 bases). Per the germline V gene, CDR1 is SGHNT and CDR2 is YYREEE (reference sequence). Deletions cut 0 bases from V and 5 bases from J, with 12 bases between. This CDR3 region has 15 residues. In nucleotides, the CDR3 is TGTGCCAGCAGCTTGGCGCTAGCGCCTAACAATGAGCAGTTCTTC. This encodes CASSLALAPNNEQFF.

This clone was counted a few times. The CDR3 coding sequence is TGTGCCAGTAGTTTCTGGGGGCTCGCTGAAGCTTTCTTT. Amino acids: CASSFWGLAEAFF. The V gene is TRBV19, the J gene TRBJ1-1; D may be TRBD1 (6 bases). Per germline, CDR1 LNHDA and CDR2 SQIVND (reference sequence). The CDR3 has 13 residues. Deletions cut 5 bases from V and 6 bases from J, with 13 bases between.

The chain is built from TRBV18 and TRBJ2-7, with D perhaps TRBD1 (5 bases). The CDR3 covers 14 residues. CDR1 and CDR2 from the germline V gene are KGHSH and LQKENI. V lost 8 bases to trimming and J lost 1 base, with 15 bases between them. CDR3 residues: CASTPRQGSYEQYF. For the CDR3, the DNA is TGTGCCAGCACCCCTAGGCAGGGTTCCTACGAGCAGTACTTC.

The V call is TRBV2, the J call TRBJ2-7, with 10 positions matching TRBD2. Germline V CDR1 and CDR2: SNHLY, FYNNEI. The CDR3 totals 13 residues. Trimming removed 10 bases from V and 6 bases from J; junction bases left unmatched: 9. CDR3 bases: TGTGCCACCGAACTAGCGGGACTCTCCGAGCAGTACTTC. This gives the protein CATELAGLSEQYF.

The chain is built from TRBV5-1 and TRBJ2-1, with a tentative D call TRBD1 (5 bases). Germline CDR1 reads SGHRS; CDR2 reads YFSETQ. This CDR3 has 16 amino acids. V lost 2 bases, J lost 1 base, and 13 bases lay in between. The CDR3 spells CASSFGTRQSYNEQFF. The CDR3 DNA reads as TGCGCCAGCAGCTTTGGTACGAGACAGTCCTACAATGAGCAGTTCTTC.

This clone was counted only a few times. V and J are TRBV5-1 and TRBJ2-7, with 8 bases lining up with TRBD2. The CDR3 length is 14 residues. Trimming took 5 bases from V and 6 from J; bases not matched to a gene: 10. Germline CDR1 reads SGHRS; CDR2 reads YFSETQ. DNA of the CDR3: TGCGCCAGCAGTGGCGGGAGGTTGGCGCTCGAGCAGTACTTC. Protein sequence: CASSGGRLALEQYF.

The chain carries TRBV6-6 and TRBJ1-2; TRBD1 aligns across 7 bases. The CDR3 has 13 residues. The germline V gene has CDR1 MNHNY and CDR2 SVGAGI (reference sequence). Unmatched junction bases numbered 9, after V lost 10 bases and J lost 4 bases. The CDR3 coding sequence is TGTGCCACCTCCCCGGGGACAGTCTATGGCTACACCTTC. Translation: CATSPGTVYGYTF.

Comments on this clone: Germline and junction disagree at one end, which may indicate a read error. V gene TRBV6-1 combines with J gene TRBJ1-2; D not certain. CDR1 and CDR2 (germline): MNHNS, SASEGT. This CDR3 has 14 amino acids. Here the CDR3 reads CASSEDTSNYGYTF. Written as DNA, the CDR3 is TGTGCCAGCAGCGAAGACACCTCAAACTATGGCTACACCTTC.

The sample holds one count of this clone. V usage is TRBV18 and J usage is TRBJ1-5; tentative D call: TRBD1 (5 bases). The germline CDR1 and CDR2 sequences are KGHSH and LQKENI. The V end was cut by 4 bases, the J end by 9 bases, with 16 bases between. CDR3 length: 14 residues. CDR3 DNA: TGTGCCAGCTCACAGGGGAGGGCCGGTTGGCCCCAGCATTTT. This translates into CASSQGRAGWPQHF.

This clone was observed once. The chain is built from TRBV7-9 and TRBJ2-7; 9 bases are shared with TRBD2. The CDR3 is made up of 16 amino acids. The germline V gene has CDR1 SEHNR and CDR2 FQNEAQ (reference sequence). J lost 0 bases, V lost 5 bases, and 8 bases had no gene match. The CDR3: CASSIKSSGTSYEQYF. The CDR3 DNA is TGTGCCAGCAGCATAAAATCTAGCGGGACCTCCTACGAGCAGTACTTC.

The chain uses TRBV5-1 and TRBJ1-1, with D hard to call. V was pared by 0 bases and J by 8 bases, with 5 bases between. Germline V gene data show CDR1 as SGHRS and CDR2 as YFSETQ. This CDR3 has 11 amino acids. This chain's CDR3 is CASSLEREAFF. CDR3 DNA sequence: TGCGCCAGCAGCTTGGAGAGGGAAGCTTTCTTT.

This clone has a single count. For the CDR3, the DNA is TGTGCCAGCAGCTCTCTTGGAAACACCATATATTTT. Residues: CASSSLGNTIYF. The V gene is TRBV5-8, the J gene TRBJ1-3; D remains ambiguous. Germline V lookup: CDR1 SGHTS, CDR2 YDEGEE. Trimming stripped 3 bases from V and 3 bases from J, with 4 bases between. This CDR3 is built from 12 residues.

V usage is TRBV6-1 and J usage is TRBJ2-1; no definite D call. The V end lost 8 bases, the J end lost 6 bases, and 17 bases lay between the germline ends. Germline V lookup: CDR1 MNHNS, CDR2 SASEGT. The CDR3 covers 14 residues. The CDR3 DNA sequence: TGTGCCAGCCAATCCCGAACTCTTGTCAATGAGCAGTTCTTC. Its protein is CASQSRTLVNEQFF.

The CDR3 reads CAWSTYGGARNQPQHF. The CDR3 region has the DNA TGTGCCTGGAGTACCTATGGGGGGGCGCGCAATCAGCCCCAGCATTTT. V gene TRBV30 combines with J gene TRBJ1-5; a weak D match, TRBD1 (6 bases). In germline, CDR1 is GTSNPN, CDR2 SVGIG (reference sequence). This CDR3 spans 16 amino acids. Deletions cut 2 bases from V and 2 bases from J, with 16 bases between.

The CDR3 DNA follows: TGTGCCATCAGTTACCCGGGGGGCTACGAGCAGTACTTC. Translation: CAISYPGGYEQYF. The gene calls are TRBV10-3 and TRBJ2-7; 7 nucleotides match TRBD2. J was trimmed by 3 bases and V by 5 bases; bases with no gene match: 4. The CDR3 consists of 13 residues. The germline V gene encodes CDR1 ENHRY and CDR2 SYGVKD.

This chain uses TRBV2 with TRBJ2-7, with TRBD1 matching 8 bases. Per the germline V gene, CDR1 is SNHLY and CDR2 is FYNNEI. Germline trimming cut 7 bases from V and 2 bases from J; bases unmatched to any gene: 4. This CDR3 is built from 13 residues. The CDR3 region has the DNA TGTGCCAGCATAGGGACAGGCGCCTACGAGCAGTACTTC. It translates to CASIGTGAYEQYF. Full variable domain (outside the CDR3, taken from reference TRBV2 and TRBJ2-7): EPEVTQTPSHQVTQMGQEVILRCVPISNHLYFYWYRQILGQKVEFLVSFYNNEISEKSEIFDDQFSVERPDGSNFTLKIRSTKLEDSAMYFCASIGTGAYEQYFGPGTRLTVT.

With respect to this clone: The junction does not match germline at one end; this may be a read error. The chain uses TRBV6-5 and TRBJ1-1; 10 nucleotides match TRBD1. The CDR3 has 14 amino acids. Germline lookup yields CDR1 MNHEY and CDR2 SVGAGI. The CDR3 nucleotides are TGTGTCAGCAAAGGGGACAGGGGCGGAACTGAAGCTTTCTTT. It specifies CVSKGDRGGTEAFF.

V gene TRBV6-6 combines with J gene TRBJ1-4; TRBD1 might be the D (5 bases). This CDR3 comprises 14 residues. The germline V gene encodes CDR1 MNHNY and CDR2 SVGAGI (reference sequence). V was pared by 6 bases and J by 7 bases, with 15 bases between. The CDR3 is CASSPEAGGEKLFF. CDR3 coding DNA: TGTGCCAGCAGCCCCGAGGCCGGGGGTGAAAAACTGTTTTTT.

V and J are TRBV2 and TRBJ1-4; possibly TRBD1 for D (6 bases). V was pared by 8 bases and J by 7 bases, with 11 bases between. The germline CDR1 and CDR2 sequences are SNHLY and FYNNEI. The CDR3 contains 12 residues. The CDR3 DNA sequence: TGTGCCAGCCTGGGGGCCCGTGAAAAACTGTTTTTT. Its translation is CASLGAREKLFF.

The genes are TRBV4-1 and TRBJ1-6, with D unresolved. V was shortened by 2 bases and J by 3 bases, with 14 bases between the two germline ends. This CDR3 spans 17 amino acids. Germline CDR1 is MGHRA and CDR2 is YSYEKL. CDR3 DNA sequence: TGCGCCAGCAGCCAAACTGCCATCATCTTCTATAATTCACCCCTCCACTTT. It yields the protein CASSQTAIIFYNSPLHF.

The rearrangement links TRBV30 to TRBJ1-2, with 8 bases matching TRBD1. CDR3 length equals 12 residues. Trimming at V came to 8 bases and at J to 4 bases, leaving 6 bases not matched to a gene. The germline V gene encodes CDR1 GTSNPN and CDR2 SVGIG (reference sequence). For the CDR3, the DNA is TGTGCCCAGGACCAGGGGGCCTATGGCTACACCTTC. It codes for CAQDQGAYGYTF.

This chain connects TRBV5-6 to TRBJ2-7; D remains ambiguous. The germline gives CDR1 SGHDT, CDR2 YYEEEE. CDR3 size: 13 residues. Trimming stripped 2 bases from V and 0 bases from J, with 6 bases between. The CDR3 loop reads CASSFRSSYEQYF. The CDR3 DNA sequence: TGTGCCAGCAGCTTTCGGAGCTCCTACGAGCAGTACTTC.

The gene calls are TRBV7-8 and TRBJ1-3; D is perhaps TRBD1 (6 bases). Between the trimmed V and J ends, which lost 4 bases and 7 bases, there was a span of 14 bases. Germline assignment: CDR1 SGHVS and CDR2 FQNEAQ. The CDR3 is made up of 14 amino acids. The CDR3 region is CASSSTGTRNTIYF. CDR3 nucleotides: TGTGCCAGCAGCTCAACCGGGACAAGGAACACCATATATTTT.

The chain couples TRBV6-5 to TRBJ2-5; 8 positions agree with TRBD2. The DNA end lines up better with TRBJ2-7; the J call may be wrong. This CDR3 comprises 13 residues. The V gene's germline CDR1 is MNHEY and CDR2 SVGAGI. The CDR3 nucleotides read TGTGCCAGCAGTTACTCACGGGGGGGCGAGCAGTACTTC. Amino acids: CASSYSRGGEQYF.

The V and J genes are TRBV2 and TRBJ1-1; TRBD1 matches at 10 bases. Losses at the gene ends were 4 bases for V and 0 bases for J; bases not matched to a gene: 11. The CDR3 is made up of 18 amino acids. The germline gives CDR1 SNHLY, CDR2 FYNNEI. The CDR3 spells CASSGSPDRGLLNTEAFF. The CDR3 DNA follows: TGTGCCAGCAGTGGGAGTCCTGACAGGGGGCTCCTGAACACTGAAGCTTTCTTT.

This CDR3 reads CASSLAGEAGDEKLFF. Written as DNA, the CDR3 is TGCGCCAGCAGCTTGGCCGGGGAGGCGGGTGATGAAAAACTGTTTTTT. The chain employs TRBV5-1 and TRBJ1-4, with D unresolved. CDR3 size: 16 residues. The V end was cut by 0 bases, the J end by 6 bases, with 15 bases between. Germline assignment: CDR1 SGHRS and CDR2 YFSETQ.

The rearrangement joins TRBV6-1 to TRBJ1-2; weak D call: TRBD1 (6 bases). V dropped 4 bases and J dropped 4 bases, with 13 bases sitting between them. The CDR3 is 14 residues long. From germline, CDR1 is MNHNS and CDR2 SASEGT. The CDR3 sequence: CASSGSGQTYGYTF. Here the CDR3 DNA reads TGTGCCAGCAGTGGATCCGGACAGACCTATGGCTACACCTTC.